Listed below are T cell receptor beta chains from one sample, sequenced in a study of shared clonotypes between healthy human individuals. TCRdb's copy holds only in-frame clones and misses some; the assay was immunoSEQ multiplex PCR. The profile shows around 1.9 million clones, 93% of them singletons. Sequencing was done on a sample of naive CD8+ T cells from PBMCs. Receptor source: a man between 18 and 35 years old in good health. Some clones in this sample may be carry-over from other donors' samples. Both conserved end residues are part of each CDR3. Fields, in order: D gene, clone size, J gene, V gene, CDR3 DNA, CDR3 protein. The D gene is left open where the match is weak. Clone size is given for some rows only: seen once, a few or many times, or a class if the clone is expanded.

. | . | TRBJ2-5 | TRBV6-1 | TGTGCCAGCAGTGAAAAAACCCTGTGGGGCGACCAGTACTTC | CASSEKTLWGDQYF
. | . | TRBJ1-5 | TRBV4-1 | TGCGCCAGCAGCCAGACGCGGAGGGGCAAACCTCGGCAGCCCCAGCATTTT | CASSQTRRGKPRQPQHF
. | . | TRBJ1-1 | TRBV27 | TGTGCCAGCGCGGGCACTGAAGCTTTCTTT | CASAGTEAFF
. | . | TRBJ2-3 | TRBV28 | TGTGCCAGCAGGCGCGACAGGTACCTAACAGATACGCAGTATTTT | CASRRDRYLTDTQYF
. | . | TRBJ1-1 | TRBV7-3 | TGTGCCAGCAGCTTCAACAGAGGGACTGAAGCTTTCTTT | CASSFNRGTEAFF
. | . | TRBJ2-7 | TRBV10-2 | TGCGCCAGCAGTGAGTCCGTGGTTACCTCCTACGAGCAGTACTTC | CASSESVVTSYEQYF
. | . | TRBJ2-6 | TRBV5-6 | TGTGCCAGCAGCTTTGATTCCAGGGGCTTTTATGGGGCCAACGTCCTGACTTTC | CASSFDSRGFYGANVLTF
TRBD2 | once | TRBJ2-1 | TRBV30 | TGTGCCTGGACGGGACTAGCGGTCTACAATGAGCAGTTCTTC | CAWTGLAVYNEQFF
. | . | TRBJ1-3 | TRBV4-1 | TGCGCCAGCAGCCCAGTGCCAGCACCCTCTGGAAACACCATATATTTT | CASSPVPAPSGNTIYF
. | . | TRBJ2-1 | TRBV4-1 | TGCGCCAGCAGCAAGGATCCCCTAAGGCCCTACAATGAGCAGTTCTTC | CASSKDPLRPYNEQFF
. | . | TRBJ2-1 | TRBV29-1 | TGCAGCGTTGGGGCAGGTAGCTCCTACAATGAGCAGTTCTTC | CSVGAGSSYNEQFF
. | once | TRBJ1-5 | TRBV15 | TGTGCCACCAGCAGAGACGCCGGGACGGGTCTTCCCCAGCATTTT | CATSRDAGTGLPQHF
TRBD1 | . | TRBJ1-4 | TRBV27 | TGTGCCAGCAGTCCCTCTTTTTGGGACAGGCTGAATGAAAAACTGTTTTTT | CASSPSFWDRLNEKLFF
. | . | TRBJ1-1 | TRBV20-1 | TGCAGTGCCCCCGGGACAGAAGCTTTCTTT | CSAPGTEAFF
. | . | TRBJ2-7 | TRBV27 | TGTGCCAGCAGTTTGACCGACCGAGGTGAGCAGTACTTC | CASSLTDRGEQYF
TRBD2 | . | TRBJ2-4 | TRBV6-5 | TGTGCCAGCAGTTACACCGGAGCGGGATTAGATGCTCTGTACTTC | CASSYTGAGLDALYF
. | . | TRBJ2-1 | TRBV9 | TGTGCCAGCAGCGCATCCCCGGCGGGTTTAAGGAATGAGCAGTTCTTC | CASSASPAGLRNEQFF
. | . | TRBJ2-7 | TRBV6-1 | TGTGCCAGCAGTAGGATAGTCTCCTACGAGCAGTACTTC | CASSRIVSYEQYF
TRBD1 | . | TRBJ1-5 | TRBV28 | TGTGCCAGCAGTTTAAGGGACAGAATTACTCACAATCAGCCCCAGCATTTT | CASSLRDRITHNQPQHF
TRBD2 | . | TRBJ2-3 | TRBV6-1 | TGTGCCAGCAGTGAACTAGCGGGAGCTGATACGCAGTATTTT | CASSELAGADTQYF
. | . | TRBJ2-1 | TRBV1 | TGCACCAGCAGCCATAGCGGGAGGGCCCGGTTCTTC | CTSSHSGRARFF
. | . | TRBJ1-3 | TRBV10-3 | TGTGCCATCAGTGAGCTTATTTACTCTGGAAACACCATATATTTT | CAISELIYSGNTIYF
TRBD2 | . | TRBJ2-5 | TRBV13 | TGTGCCAGCAGCTTAAGGGCTAGCGGGAGGGCCGGAGAGACCCAGTACTTC | CASSLRASGRAGETQYF
. | once | TRBJ2-7 | TRBV28 | TGTGCCAGCGTGAGCGGAATCTCCTACGAGCAGTACTTC | CASVSGISYEQYF
. | . | TRBJ2-3 | TRBV2 | TGTGCCAGCAACGATGGGCAGAGCACAGATACGCAGTATTTT | CASNDGQSTDTQYF
TRBD2 | . | TRBJ2-5 | TRBV28 | TGTGCCAGCAGGAGCGGGAGGATGTACCAAGAGACCCAGTACTTC | CASRSGRMYQETQYF
TRBD2 | . | TRBJ2-2 | TRBV5-4 | TGTGCCAGCAGTTCCGGGACTAGCGAAGAGAACGCCGGGGAGCTGTTTTTT | CASSSGTSEENAGELFF
TRBD2 | . | TRBJ2-1 | TRBV9 | TGTGCCAGCAGCCCGGGGACTAGCGGGAGGTTAGATGAGCAGTTCTTC | CASSPGTSGRLDEQFF
. | few | TRBJ1-1 | TRBV7-9 | TGTGCCAGCAGCTTAGCGGACGGGTACACTGAAGCTTTCTTT | CASSLADGYTEAFF